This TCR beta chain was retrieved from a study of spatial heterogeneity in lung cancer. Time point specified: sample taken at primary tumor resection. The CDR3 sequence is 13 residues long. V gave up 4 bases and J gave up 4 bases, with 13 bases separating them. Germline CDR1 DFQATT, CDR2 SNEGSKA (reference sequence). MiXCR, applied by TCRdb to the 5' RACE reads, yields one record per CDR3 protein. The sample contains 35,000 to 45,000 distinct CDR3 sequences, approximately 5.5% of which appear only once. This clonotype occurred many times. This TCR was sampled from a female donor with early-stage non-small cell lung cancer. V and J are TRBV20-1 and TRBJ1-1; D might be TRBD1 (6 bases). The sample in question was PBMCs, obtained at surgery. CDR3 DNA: TGCAGTGCTATCCGGGGAGGGGGCACTGAAGCTTTCTTT. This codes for CSAIRGGGTEAFF.